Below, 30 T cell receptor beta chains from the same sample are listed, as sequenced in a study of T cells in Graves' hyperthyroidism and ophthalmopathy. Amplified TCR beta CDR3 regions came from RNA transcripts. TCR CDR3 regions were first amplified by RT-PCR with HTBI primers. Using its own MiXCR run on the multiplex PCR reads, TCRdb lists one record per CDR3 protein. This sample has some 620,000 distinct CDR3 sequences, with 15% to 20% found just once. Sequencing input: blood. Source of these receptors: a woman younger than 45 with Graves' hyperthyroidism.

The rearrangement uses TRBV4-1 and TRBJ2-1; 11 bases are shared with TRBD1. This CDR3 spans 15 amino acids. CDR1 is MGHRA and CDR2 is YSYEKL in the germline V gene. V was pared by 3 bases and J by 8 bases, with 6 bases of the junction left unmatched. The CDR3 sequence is CASSHGQGALDEQFF. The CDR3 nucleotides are TGCGCCAGCAGCCACGGACAGGGGGCTCTCGATGAGCAGTTCTTC.

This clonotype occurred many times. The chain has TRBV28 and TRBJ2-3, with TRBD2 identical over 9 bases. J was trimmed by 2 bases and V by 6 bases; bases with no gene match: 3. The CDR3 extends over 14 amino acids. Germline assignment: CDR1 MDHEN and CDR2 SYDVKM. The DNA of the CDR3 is TGTGCCAGCAGCATGGGACTAGCCACAGATACGCAGTATTTT. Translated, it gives CASSMGLATDTQYF.

CDR3 nucleotides: TGCGCCAGCCGGACGCAGGAGGGGTACACAGATACGCAGTATTTT. Encoded protein: CASRTQEGYTDTQYF. The V gene is TRBV5-1, the J gene TRBJ2-3; a possible D gene is TRBD2 (6 bases). V was trimmed by 7 bases and J by 2 bases, leaving 17 bases between them. CDR3 size: 15 residues. Germline V gene lookup returns CDR1 SGHRS and CDR2 YFSETQ.

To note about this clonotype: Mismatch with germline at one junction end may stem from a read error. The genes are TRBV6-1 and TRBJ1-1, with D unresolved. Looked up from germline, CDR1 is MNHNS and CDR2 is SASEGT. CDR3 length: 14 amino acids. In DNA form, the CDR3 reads TGTGCCAGCAGCGCAATTCACGGGAACACTGAAGTTTTCTTT. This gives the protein CASSAIHGNTEVFF.

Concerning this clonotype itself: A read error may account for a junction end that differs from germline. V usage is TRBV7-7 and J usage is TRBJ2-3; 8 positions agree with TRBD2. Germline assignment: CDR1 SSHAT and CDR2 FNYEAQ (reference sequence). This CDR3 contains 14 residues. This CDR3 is CASSQTSVQDTQYF. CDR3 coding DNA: TGTGCTAGCAGCCAGACTAGCGTTCAAGATACGCAGTATTTT.

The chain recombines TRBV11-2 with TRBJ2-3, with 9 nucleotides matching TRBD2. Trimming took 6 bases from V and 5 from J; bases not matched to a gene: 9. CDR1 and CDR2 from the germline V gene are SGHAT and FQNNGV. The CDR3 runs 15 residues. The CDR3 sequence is CASRVAGGPLDTQYF. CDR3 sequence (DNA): TGTGCCAGCAGAGTGGCGGGAGGGCCATTAGATACGCAGTATTTT.

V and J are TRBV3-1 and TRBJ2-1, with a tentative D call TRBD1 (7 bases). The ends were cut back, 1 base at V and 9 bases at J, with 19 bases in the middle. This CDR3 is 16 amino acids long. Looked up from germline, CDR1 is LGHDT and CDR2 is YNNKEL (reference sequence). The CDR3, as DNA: TGTGCCAGCAGCCAAGGTCTCAGGGGGGTCGACGGTGAGCAGTTCTTC. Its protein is CASSQGLRGVDGEQFF.

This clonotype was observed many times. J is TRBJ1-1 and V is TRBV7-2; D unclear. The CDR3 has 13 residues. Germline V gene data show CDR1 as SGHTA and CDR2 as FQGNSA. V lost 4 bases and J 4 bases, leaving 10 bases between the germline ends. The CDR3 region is CASSSSVSTEAFF. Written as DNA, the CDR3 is TGTGCCAGCAGCTCTTCAGTATCCACTGAAGCTTTCTTT.

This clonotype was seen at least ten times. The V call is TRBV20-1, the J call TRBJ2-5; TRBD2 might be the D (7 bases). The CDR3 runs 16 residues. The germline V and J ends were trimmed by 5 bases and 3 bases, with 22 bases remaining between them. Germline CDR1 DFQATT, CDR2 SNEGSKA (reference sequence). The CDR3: CSARGYGAGQKETQYF. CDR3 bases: TGCAGTGCTCGCGGATATGGAGCGGGACAAAAAGAGACCCAGTACTTC.

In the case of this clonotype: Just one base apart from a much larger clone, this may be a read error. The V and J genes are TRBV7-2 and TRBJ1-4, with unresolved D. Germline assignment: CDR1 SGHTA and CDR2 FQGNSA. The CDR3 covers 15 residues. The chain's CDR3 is CANSLAAGLNEKLFF. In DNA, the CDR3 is TGTGCCAACAGCTTAGCGGCAGGATTAAATGAAAAACTGTTTTTT.

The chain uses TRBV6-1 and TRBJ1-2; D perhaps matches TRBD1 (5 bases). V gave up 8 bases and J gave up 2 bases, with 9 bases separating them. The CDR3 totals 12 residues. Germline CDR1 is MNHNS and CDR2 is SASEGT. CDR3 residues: CASSTENYGYTF. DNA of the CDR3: TGTGCCAGCTCGACAGAGAACTATGGCTACACCTTC.

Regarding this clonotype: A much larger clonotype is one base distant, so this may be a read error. CDR3 DNA: TGTGCCAGCGGGCCTCGGGACAGGCGCTCCACCTACGAGCAGTACTTC. Translated: CASGPRDRRSTYEQYF. The chain couples TRBV28 to TRBJ2-7; 8 bases map to TRBD1. In germline, CDR1 is MDHEN, CDR2 SYDVKM. The CDR3 length is 16 residues. Trimming at V came to 8 bases and at J to 2 bases, leaving 14 bases not matched to a gene.

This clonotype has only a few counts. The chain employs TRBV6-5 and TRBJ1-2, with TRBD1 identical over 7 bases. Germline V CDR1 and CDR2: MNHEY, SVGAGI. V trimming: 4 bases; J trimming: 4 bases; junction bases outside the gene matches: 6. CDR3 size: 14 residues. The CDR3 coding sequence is TGTGCCAGCAGTTGGGACCGGGACAGCTATGGCTACACCTTC. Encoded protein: CASSWDRDSYGYTF.

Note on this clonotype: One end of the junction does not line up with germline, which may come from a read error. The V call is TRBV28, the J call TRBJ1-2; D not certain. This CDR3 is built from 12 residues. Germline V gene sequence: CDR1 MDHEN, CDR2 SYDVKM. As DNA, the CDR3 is TGTACCAGCAGTTTAAATGAATATGGCTACACCTTC. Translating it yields CTSSLNEYGYTF.

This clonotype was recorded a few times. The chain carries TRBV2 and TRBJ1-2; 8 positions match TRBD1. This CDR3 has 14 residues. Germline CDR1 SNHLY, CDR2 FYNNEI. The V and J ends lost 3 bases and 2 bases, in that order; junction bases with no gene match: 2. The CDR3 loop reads CASSEGQANYGYTF. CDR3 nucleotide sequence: TGTGCCAGCAGTGAGGGACAGGCGAACTATGGCTACACCTTC.

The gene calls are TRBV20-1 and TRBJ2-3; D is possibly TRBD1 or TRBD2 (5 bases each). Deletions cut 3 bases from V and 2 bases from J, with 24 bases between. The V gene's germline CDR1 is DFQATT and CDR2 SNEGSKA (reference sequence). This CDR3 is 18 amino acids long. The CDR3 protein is CSARTQGIGTSPTDTQYF. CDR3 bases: TGCAGTGCTAGGACCCAGGGAATCGGGACCTCACCCACAGATACGCAGTATTTT.

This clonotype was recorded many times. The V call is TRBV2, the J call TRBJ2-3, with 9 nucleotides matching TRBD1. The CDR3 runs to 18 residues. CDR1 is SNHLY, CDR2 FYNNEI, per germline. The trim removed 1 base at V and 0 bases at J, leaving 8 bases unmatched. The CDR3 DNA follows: TGTGCCAGCAGTGAAGGGGGGACAGGGACCGAGAGCACAGATACGCAGTATTTT. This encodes CASSEGGTGTESTDTQYF. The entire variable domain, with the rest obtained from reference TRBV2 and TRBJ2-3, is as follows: EPEVTQTPSHQVTQMGQEVILRCVPISNHLYFYWYRQILGQKVEFLVSFYNNEISEKSEIFDDQFSVERPDGSNFTLKIRSTKLEDSAMYFCASSEGGTGTESTDTQYFGPGTRLTVL.

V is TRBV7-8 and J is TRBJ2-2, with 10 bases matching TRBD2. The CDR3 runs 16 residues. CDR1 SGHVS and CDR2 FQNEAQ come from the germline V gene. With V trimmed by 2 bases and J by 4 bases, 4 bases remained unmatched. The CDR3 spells CASSLSGRATTGELFF. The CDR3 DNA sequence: TGTGCCAGCAGCTTAAGCGGGAGGGCCACCACCGGGGAGCTGTTTTTT.

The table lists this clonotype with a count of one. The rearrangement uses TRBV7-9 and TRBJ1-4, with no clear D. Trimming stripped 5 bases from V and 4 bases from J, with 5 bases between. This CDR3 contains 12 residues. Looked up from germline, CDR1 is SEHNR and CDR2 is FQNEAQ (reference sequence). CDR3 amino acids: CASSPNNEKLFF. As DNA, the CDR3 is TGTGCCAGCAGCCCTAATAATGAAAAACTGTTTTTT.

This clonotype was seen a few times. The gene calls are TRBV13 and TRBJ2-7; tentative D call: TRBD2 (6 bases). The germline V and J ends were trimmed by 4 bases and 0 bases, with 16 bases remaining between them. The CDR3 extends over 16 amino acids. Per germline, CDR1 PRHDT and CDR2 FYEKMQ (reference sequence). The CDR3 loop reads CASSSLLAESSYEQYF. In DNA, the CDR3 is TGTGCCAGCAGCTCCCTGTTAGCGGAGAGCTCCTACGAGCAGTACTTC.

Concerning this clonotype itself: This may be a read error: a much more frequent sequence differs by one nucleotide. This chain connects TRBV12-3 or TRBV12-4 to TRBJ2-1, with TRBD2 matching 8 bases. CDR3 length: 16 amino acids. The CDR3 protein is CASSGGREVSYNEQSF. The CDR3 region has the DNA TGTGCCAGCAGTGGGGGGCGGGAGGTGTCCTACAATGAGCAGTCCTTC.

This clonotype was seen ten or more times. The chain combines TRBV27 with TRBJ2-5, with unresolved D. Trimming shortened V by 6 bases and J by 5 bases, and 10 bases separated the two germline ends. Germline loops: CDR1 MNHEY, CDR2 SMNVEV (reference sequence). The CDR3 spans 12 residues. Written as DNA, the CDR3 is TGTGCCAGCAGCTACTTCGGGGAGACCCAGTACTTC. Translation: CASSYFGETQYF.

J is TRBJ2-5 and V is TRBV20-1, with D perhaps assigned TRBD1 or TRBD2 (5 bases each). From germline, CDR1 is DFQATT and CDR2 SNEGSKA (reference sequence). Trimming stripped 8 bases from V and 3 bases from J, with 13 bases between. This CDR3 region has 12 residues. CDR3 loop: CSWGRVEETQYF. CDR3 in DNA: TGCAGTTGGGGACGGGTCGAAGAGACCCAGTACTTC.

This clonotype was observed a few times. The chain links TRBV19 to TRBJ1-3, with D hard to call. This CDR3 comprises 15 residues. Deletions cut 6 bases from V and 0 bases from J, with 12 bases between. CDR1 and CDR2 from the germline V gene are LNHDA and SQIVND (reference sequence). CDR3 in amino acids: CASRQDGNSGNTIYF. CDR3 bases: TGTGCCAGTAGGCAGGACGGTAACTCTGGAAACACCATATATTTT.

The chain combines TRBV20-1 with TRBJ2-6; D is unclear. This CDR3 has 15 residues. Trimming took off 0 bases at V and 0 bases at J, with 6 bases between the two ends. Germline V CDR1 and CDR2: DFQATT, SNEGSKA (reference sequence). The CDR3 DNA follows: TGCAGTGCTAGAGACAGTCTCTCTGGGGCCAACGTCCTGACTTTC. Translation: CSARDSLSGANVLTF.

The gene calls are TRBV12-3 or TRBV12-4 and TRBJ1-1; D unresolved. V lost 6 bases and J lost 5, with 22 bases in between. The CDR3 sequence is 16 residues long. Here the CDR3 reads CASRIPGGEGRTEAFF. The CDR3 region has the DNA TGTGCCAGCAGGATCCCTGGCGGGGAAGGTAGGACTGAAGCTTTCTTT.

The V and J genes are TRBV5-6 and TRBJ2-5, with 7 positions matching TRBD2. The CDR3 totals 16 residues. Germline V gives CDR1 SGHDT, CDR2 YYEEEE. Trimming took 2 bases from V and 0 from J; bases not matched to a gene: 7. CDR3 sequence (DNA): TGTGCCAGCAGCTTCGGGGTAGCGGGCCACCAAGAGACCCAGTACTTC. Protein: CASSFGVAGHQETQYF.

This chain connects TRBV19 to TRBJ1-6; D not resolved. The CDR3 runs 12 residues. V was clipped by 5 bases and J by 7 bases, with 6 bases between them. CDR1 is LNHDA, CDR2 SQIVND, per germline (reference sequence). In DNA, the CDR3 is TGTGCCAGTAGTGACGCAAATTCACCCCTCCACTTT. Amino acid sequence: CASSDANSPLHF. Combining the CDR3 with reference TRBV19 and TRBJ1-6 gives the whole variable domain DGGITQSPKYLFRKEGQNVTLSCEQNLNHDAMYWYRQDPGQGLRLIYYSQIVNDFQKGDIAEGYSVSREKKESFPLTVTSAQKNPTAFYLCASSDANSPLHFGNGTRLTVT.

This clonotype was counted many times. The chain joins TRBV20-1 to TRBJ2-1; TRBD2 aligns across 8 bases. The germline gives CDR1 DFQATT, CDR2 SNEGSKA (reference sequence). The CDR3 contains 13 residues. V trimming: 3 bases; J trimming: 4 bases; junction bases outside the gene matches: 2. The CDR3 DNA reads TGCAGTGCTAGGGTAGCGGGGTACAATGAGCAGTTCTTC. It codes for CSARVAGYNEQFF.

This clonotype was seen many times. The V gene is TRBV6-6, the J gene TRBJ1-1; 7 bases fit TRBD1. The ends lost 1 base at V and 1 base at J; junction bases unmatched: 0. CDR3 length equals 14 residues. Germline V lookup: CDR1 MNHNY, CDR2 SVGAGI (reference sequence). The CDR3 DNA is TGTGCCAGCAGTTACTGGACAGGGAACACTGAAGCTTTCTTT. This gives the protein CASSYWTGNTEAFF.